This TCR beta chain was obtained from a study of technical replicates of blood from several donors. Sequencing was performed with immunoSEQ multiplex PCR; in TCRdb, only in-frame clones are kept and a portion is missing. Of 65,000 to 85,000 clones listed, under 95% were seen once; the top ten hold 0.27%. This CDR3 is built from 14 residues. Germline V gene lookup returns CDR1 KGHSH and CDR2 LQKENI. V was clipped by 4 bases and J by 4 bases; unmatched bases: 6. The source material was T cells isolated from PBMCs. The clonotype comes from a human donor in good health. V gene TRBV18 combines with J gene TRBJ2-7, with 8 bases fitting TRBD2. CDR3 sequence reads: CASSLGTRRYEQYF. The CDR3 nucleotides read TGTGCCAGCTCACTCGGGACTAGAAGGTACGAGCAGTACTTC.